The 4 T cell receptor beta chains below were found in one sample sequenced in a study of T cells in Graves' hyperthyroidism and ophthalmopathy. TCR beta CDR3 sequences were amplified from RNA transcripts. First-round RT-PCR targeting the TCR CDR3 was performed with the HTBI primer set. One entry per CDR3 protein, called by TCRdb with MiXCR from the multiplex PCR reads. This repertoire shows a few hundred thousand distinct CDR3 sequences, roughly 20% found once; its top ten account for approximately 35%. Sequenced sample: blood. These receptors originate from a man aged 50-59 years with Graves' ophthalmopathy.

V and J are TRBV6-2 or TRBV6-3 and TRBJ1-5, with D unresolved. The CDR3 sequence is 15 residues long. The germline V gene encodes CDR1 MNHEY and CDR2 SVGEGT. V shed 5 bases and J shed 4 bases, with 15 bases lying between them. DNA of the CDR3: TGTGCCAGCAGTCAGACACGATTAATTAATCAGCCCCAGCATTTT. It is translated as CASSQTRLINQPQHF.

The table lists this clonotype with many counts. The chain combines TRBV2 with TRBJ2-2; D is unclear. This CDR3 is built from 15 residues. With 0 bases removed from V and 4 bases from J, the gap between germline ends came to 9 bases. The germline V gene encodes CDR1 SNHLY and CDR2 FYNNEI. CDR3 bases: TGTGCCAGCAGTGAAGCCTCGGGCACCACCGGGGAGCTGTTTTTT. Protein sequence: CASSEASGTTGELFF.

This clonotype was detected a few times. The genes are TRBV28 and TRBJ2-2; no definite D call. The CDR3 runs 14 residues. The germline V gene encodes CDR1 MDHEN and CDR2 SYDVKM. The ends were cut back, 3 bases at V and 6 bases at J, with 11 bases in the middle. This chain's CDR3 is CASSLPQASGELFF. In nucleotides, the CDR3 is TGTGCCAGCAGTTTGCCCCAGGCATCCGGGGAGCTGTTTTTT.

The rearrangement uses TRBV4-1 and TRBJ1-1; TRBD1 might be the D (6 bases). There are 15 residues in the CDR3. Germline values: CDR1 MGHRA, CDR2 YSYEKL. Trimming left V 4 bases short and J 0 bases short, with 12 bases between. The CDR3 DNA reads as TGCGCCAGCAGCCCCAGAAGGGGGATGAACACTGAAGCTTTCTTT. As protein: CASSPRRGMNTEAFF.